Listed below are T cell receptor beta chains from one sample, sequenced in a study of blood T cell repertoires in COVID-19. Sequencing used immunoSEQ multiplex PCR; TCRdb keeps in-frame clones, though not all of them. This table has 250,000 to 300,000 clones, more than 70% appearing once. Specimen: peripheral blood. Source of these receptors: a woman in her 30s with COVID-19, enrolled during active disease. Both conserved end residues are part of each CDR3. A D gene is named only where the DNA matches it firmly. Expanded clones get a size class; other rows say once, few or many, or leave the size out.

j_call v_call clone_size d_call cdr3_nt cdr3_aa
TRBJ2-7 TRBV11-2 - - TGTGCCAGCAGCTTAGAAATAACCTACGAGCAGTACTTC CASSLEITYEQYF
TRBJ2-5 TRBV11-2 - TRBD2 TGTGCCAGCAGAGCCGGGGGGGCCGGAGCGACCCAGTACTTC CASRAGGAGATQYF
TRBJ2-1 TRBV2 once TRBD2 TGTGTCGTAGCGGGAGACCACAATGAGCAGTTCTTC CVVAGDHNEQFF
TRBJ2-6 TRBV4-1 - - TGCGCCAGCAGCCAACCGACAGTCAGCTCTGGGGCCAACGTCCTGACTTTC CASSQPTVSSGANVLTF
TRBJ2-7 TRBV5-6 few TRBD2 TGTGCCAGCAGCAAAGGACTAGCTTTGTTCTACGAGCAGTACTTC CASSKGLALFYEQYF
TRBJ1-4 TRBV6-6 - - TGTGCCAGCAGTTATGGGCAGCCAAATGAAAAACTGTTTTTT CASSYGQPNEKLFF
TRBJ2-7 TRBV7-9 few TRBD2 TGTGCCAGCAGCTTAGCGAGGGGACTAGCGGCCTCCTACGAGCAGTACTTC CASSLARGLAASYEQYF
TRBJ1-3 TRBV19 - - TGTGCCAGCACTCTGAGGCAGAGTGGAAACACCATATATTTT CASTLRQSGNTIYF
TRBJ2-7 TRBV4-1 - TRBD2 TGCGCCAGCAGCCAAGTAGGGACTAGTGACGAGCAGTACTTC CASSQVGTSDEQYF
TRBJ2-5 TRBV9 - TRBD1 TGTGCCAGCAGCGGGGGGACAGGGATCCAAGAGACCCAGTACTTC CASSGGTGIQETQYF
TRBJ1-2 TRBV15 - - TGTGCCACCAGCAGAGTATCGATCGAGCAGGGCGCTTTCTATGGCTACACCTTC CATSRVSIEQGAFYGYTF
TRBJ1-4 TRBV6-8 once - TGTGCCGCTCGGGGTGGATCAGTCAATGAAAAACTGTTTTTT CAARGGSVNEKLFF
TRBJ1-1 TRBV19 - - TGTGCCAGTAGGGAGGCCGTTAGTCCTGAAGCTTTCTTT CASREAVSPEAFF
TRBJ1-1 TRBV7-3 once - TGTGCCAGCAGCTCCAGCGGGGGATTCGCTGAAGCTTTCTTT CASSSSGGFAEAFF
TRBJ1-1 TRBV5-4 - - TGTGCCAGCAGCCTGGGGGGAGGGAAGGTTAACACTGAAGCTTTCTTT CASSLGGGKVNTEAFF
TRBJ2-7 TRBV27 - - TGTGCCAGCAGTTTTGAGGGCAGTCTCTACGAGCAGTACTTC CASSFEGSLYEQYF
TRBJ1-2 TRBV6-6 - TRBD1 TGTGCCAGCAGTCGGGACAGATCGAGCTATGGCTACACCTTC CASSRDRSSYGYTF
TRBJ2-1 TRBV7-3 - - TGTGCCAGCAGCTTGCAACCGGGATCGTACAATGAGCAGTTCTTC CASSLQPGSYNEQFF
TRBJ2-7 TRBV9 - TRBD1 TGTGCCAGCAGCGTAGGACAGGGCGGGTACGAGCAGTACTTC CASSVGQGGYEQYF
TRBJ1-3 TRBV5-4 - - TGTGCCAGCAGCCCTACAGGGTTTGGAAACACCATATATTTT CASSPTGFGNTIYF
TRBJ1-2 TRBV2 once TRBD1 TGTGCCAGCACAGGGGAGTCGCAGGGGGCGTTAGGCTACACCTTC CASTGESQGALGYTF
TRBJ1-1 TRBV29-1 - - TGCAGCGTGGAACGACAGAGCGCCTACAACACTGAAGCTTTCTTT CSVERQSAYNTEAFF
TRBJ1-4 TRBV30 - - TGTGCCTGGAGTGACAGGGTCATCGGAAAACTGTTTTTT CAWSDRVIGKLFF
TRBJ1-5 TRBV19 - TRBD1 TGTGCCAGTAGAACTGGACAGGGCCGCGGTCAGCCCCAGCATTTT CASRTGQGRGQPQHF
TRBJ1-1 TRBV6-1 - - TGTGCCAGCAGTGAATTAAGGGGAACTGAAGCTTTCTTT CASSELRGTEAFF
TRBJ1-1 TRBV12-3/TRBV12-4 - TRBD1 TGTGCCAGCAGCTACTCAGGGGGCACTGAAGCTTTCTTT CASSYSGGTEAFF
TRBJ2-4 TRBV7-9 once - TGTGCCAGCAGCTACGTCGCAGGGGTTTCTTCTGTAGCCAAAAACATTCAGTACTTC CASSYVAGVSSVAKNIQYF
TRBJ1-1 TRBV13 - TRBD1 TGTGCCAGCAGGAAAGGGACAGGTGTCACTGAAGCTTTCTTT CASRKGTGVTEAFF
TRBJ1-4 TRBV23-1 - - TGCGCCAGCAGTCAGGGCAAACTGTTTTTT CASSQGKLFF
TRBJ2-3 TRBV19 - - TGTGCCAGTAGTCCGTATCTGGGGGGAGCTAGCACAGATACGCAGTATTTT CASSPYLGGASTDTQYF
TRBJ1-4 TRBV30 - TRBD1 TGTGCCTGGAGGGGACAGAGTTTTGAAAAACTGTTTTTT CAWRGQSFEKLFF
TRBJ2-2 TRBV6-5 - TRBD1 TGTGCCAGCAGAACAGGGGAATTGGAAACCGGGGAGCTGTTTTTT CASRTGELETGELFF
TRBJ2-4 TRBV10-1 - TRBD2 TGCGCCAACCTTAGCGGGAGCGAAGCCAAAAACATTCAGTACTTC CANLSGSEAKNIQYF
TRBJ2-5 TRBV3-1/TRBV3-2 once - TGTGCCAGCGCCAGTGCCAGCGGCCCCTTGTCAGGGGGGCATGGGACCCAGTACTTC CASASASGPLSGGHGTQYF
TRBJ1-2 TRBV4-3 - TRBD1 TGCGCCAGCAGCCACGTCCAGGGGGGCTATGGCTACACCTTC CASSHVQGGYGYTF
TRBJ1-1 TRBV30 - - TGTGGGTCCGAAGGGGAGGGATTCGACACTGAAGCTTTCTTT CGSEGEGFDTEAFF
TRBJ1-4 TRBV5-4 - TRBD1 TGTGCCAGCAGCTCGGGACAGGGGAATGAAAAACTGTTTTTT CASSSGQGNEKLFF
TRBJ2-2 TRBV3-1/TRBV3-2 - - TGTGCCAGCAGCCAAGAAAGGGTGAGGGGGTCCGGGGAGCTGTTTTTT CASSQERVRGSGELFF
TRBJ2-1 TRBV5-1 - - TGCGCCAGCAGCTTCTCGGGTGAACTCTCCTACAATGAGCAGTTCTTC CASSFSGELSYNEQFF
TRBJ2-3 TRBV5-1 - - TGCGCCAGCAGTTCCATAGTGCGGGACACAGATACGCAGTATTTT CASSSIVRDTDTQYF